The rows below give T cell receptor beta chains drawn from one sample of a study of shared clonotypes between healthy human individuals. Repertoires were generated with immunoSEQ multiplex PCR, while TCRdb's copy carries only in-frame clones and drops some. The sample lists roughly 1,600,000 clones; approximately 98.5% were seen once. The sample consisted of naive CD4+ T cells sorted from blood. These receptors all come from a young man in good health. Both conserved end residues are part of each CDR3. The order of the fields is CDR3 protein, V gene.

CDR3: CASSFGTSASYEQYF
V: TRBV28

CDR3: CASRYDTGGTGELFF
V: TRBV6-5

CDR3: CAGPTLASGNQPQHF
V: TRBV6-4

CDR3: CASSYRTGWEQYF
V: TRBV6-5

CDR3: CASSLHFRWGEQFF
V: TRBV19

CDR3: CASSSGTSGSQETQYF
V: TRBV5-4

CDR3: CSGGTAWREQYF
V: TRBV29-1

CDR3: CASSGPGRGFYEQYF
V: TRBV6-5

CDR3: CASSVAPEYNEQFF
V: TRBV9

CDR3: CASRLDRVHGYTF
V: TRBV28

CDR3: CASSGVSGNTIYF
V: TRBV6-1

CDR3: CASSLLMGQGLIKAYEQYF
V: TRBV13

CDR3: CASSLGENQPQHF
V: TRBV7-9

CDR3: CASSRYIAGGSYNEQFF
V: TRBV7-2

CDR3: CASSSLAGGHTDTQYF
V: TRBV7-6

CDR3: CASRTAGTAYEQYF
V: TRBV6-1

CDR3: CASSPTRVQQGKDYEQYF
V: TRBV7-8

CDR3: CASASIGWSGANVLTF
V: TRBV11-2

CDR3: CASSLRTGVNTEAFF
V: TRBV5-1

CDR3: CASSYLQGNTGELFF
V: TRBV6-5

CDR3: CASSVSGGYYNEQFF
V: TRBV9

CDR3: CASSLWGGYSGNTIYF
V: TRBV28

CDR3: CASSPRDSSDTIYF
V: TRBV7-8

CDR3: CASSLAKLTDTQYF
V: TRBV5-1

CDR3: CASSSTQNTEAFF
V: TRBV28

CDR3: CASSYGLVSNEQFF
V: TRBV6-5

CDR3: CASSDSEMGLFNTGELFF
V: TRBV6-4

CDR3: CASSIMVALSDEQFF
V: TRBV19

CDR3: CASSLRASGYNEQFF
V: TRBV27

CDR3: CASRPGLAGGRGTGELFF
V: TRBV19

CDR3: CASSSTGHYGYTF
V: TRBV28

CDR3: CASSLAGGYGYTF
V: TRBV19

CDR3: CASSLAGSRYGYTF
V: TRBV5-1

CDR3: CASSPVTAGSSGNTIYF
V: TRBV19

CDR3: CASSLALGQETQYF
V: TRBV5-5

CDR3: CASSGRDVGRPGELFF
V: TRBV5-1

CDR3: CASSPQRVGGGTEAFF
V: TRBV18

CDR3: CASSRGHGMSYEQYF
V: TRBV6-6

CDR3: CASSEALHREAFF
V: TRBV6-1

CDR3: CASSAGTSGAHNEQFF
V: TRBV9

CDR3: CSAHQGADNEQFF
V: TRBV29-1

CDR3: CASSLPGLGTDTQYF
V: TRBV5-1

CDR3: CASSQAALTDTQYF
V: TRBV14

CDR3: CASSPSGGQYNEQFF
V: TRBV7-2

CDR3: CASSLGLAGGYSGELFF
V: TRBV7-2

CDR3: CATTGTVNEQFF
V: TRBV19

CDR3: CASSTGLAWGDTQYF
V: TRBV5-1

CDR3: CAWMDRGVEKLFF
V: TRBV30

CDR3: CASSSGPRRGYLNEQFF
V: TRBV5-1

CDR3: CASSSGTSGGITYNEQFF
V: TRBV5-1

CDR3: CATSGGTGRKDYNEQFF
V: TRBV15